Below, 26 T cell receptor beta chains from the same sample are listed, as sequenced in a study of graft-versus-host responses after intestinal transplantation. Antigens for these TCRs are unknown. The protocol was immunoSEQ multiplex PCR, while the TCRdb copy is restricted to in-frame clones and leaves out a portion. The sample contains tens of thousands of clones, 84% of which appear only once. This specimen was unstimulated CD4+ T cells sorted from spleen or lymph node cells, taken before transplant. The receptors come from a human donor who was the organ donor for an intestinal transplant.

The V and J genes are TRBV5-1 and TRBJ1-1; D may be TRBD1 (5 bases). V lost 0 bases to trimming and J lost 4 bases, with 28 bases between them. Germline CDR1 reads SGHRS; CDR2 reads YFSETQ. This CDR3 has 20 amino acids. The CDR3 DNA reads TGCGCCAGCAGCTTGGTCATGAGGACACAGGCCGTTCTGGGGGGCACTGAAGCTTTCTTT. It codes for CASSLVMRTQAVLGGTEAFF. The entire variable domain, with the rest obtained from reference TRBV5-1 and TRBJ1-1, is as follows: KAGVTQTPRYLIKTRGQQVTLSCSPISGHRSVSWYQQTPGQGLQFLFEYFSETQRNKGNFPGRFSGRQFSNSRSEMNVSTLELGDSALYLCASSLVMRTQAVLGGTEAFFGQGTRLTVV.

CDR3 bases: TGTGCCAGTAGTAGAGAGGGAGTCAGCTCCTACAATGAGCAGTTCTTC. Amino acid sequence: CASSREGVSSYNEQFF. The chain joins TRBV19 to TRBJ2-1; D is perhaps TRBD2 (5 bases). The CDR3 totals 16 residues. V lost 4 bases and J 0 bases, leaving 13 bases between the germline ends. The germline gives CDR1 LNHDA, CDR2 SQIVND (reference sequence).

This clone was detected only a few times. This sequence joins TRBV30 and TRBJ1-2, with 11 bases that match TRBD1. Per the germline V gene, CDR1 is GTSNPN and CDR2 is SVGIG (reference sequence). The CDR3 runs 15 residues. Trimming cost V 4 bases and J 3 bases; bases outside gene matches: 7. The DNA for the CDR3 is TGTGCCTGGAAGCCGGGACAGGGGGTTTACTATGGCTACACCTTC. This gives the protein CAWKPGQGVYYGYTF.

The chain is built from TRBV7-6 and TRBJ2-2, with unresolved D. The germline V gene has CDR1 SGHVS and CDR2 FNYEAQ. The length of the CDR3 is 15 residues. With 5 bases removed from V and 0 bases from J, the gap between germline ends came to 10 bases. The CDR3: CASSLSQTNTGELFF. The DNA of the CDR3 is TGTGCCAGCAGCCTCAGTCAGACGAACACCGGGGAGCTGTTTTTT.

The V and J genes are TRBV27 and TRBJ2-3, with TRBD1 identical over 12 bases. Trimming removed 3 bases from V and 6 bases from J; junction bases left unmatched: 7. The CDR3 consists of 16 residues. In germline, CDR1 is MNHEY, CDR2 SMNVEV (reference sequence). CDR3 DNA sequence: TGTGCCAGCAGTTTCCGGGACAGGGGGCCGGTGGATACGCAGTATTTT. Its protein product is CASSFRDRGPVDTQYF.

The chain uses TRBV10-3 and TRBJ1-2; TRBD1 aligns across 8 bases. CDR3 length: 17 amino acids. Looked up from germline, CDR1 is ENHRY and CDR2 is SYGVKD. Trimming took 8 bases from V and 5 from J; bases not matched to a gene: 19. This CDR3 reads CAIGVQGGTGSSYGYTF. Written as DNA, the CDR3 is TGTGCCATCGGAGTCCAAGGGGGGACAGGCAGTAGTTATGGCTACACCTTC.

As concerns this clone: One end of the junction does not line up with germline, which may come from a read error. The CDR3 protein is CASSATPGTRVIF. Written as DNA, the CDR3 is TGTGCCAGCAGTGCTACCCCCGGGACAAGGGTTATCTTT. The chain has TRBV2 and TRBJ1-1; TRBD1 is a possible D gene (6 bases). CDR1 and CDR2 from the germline V gene are SNHLY and FYNNEI. The CDR3 is 13 amino acids. The full variable domain, completed using reference TRBV2 and TRBJ1-1, is EPEVTQTPSHQVTQMGQEVILRCVPISNHLYFYWYRQILGQKVEFLVSFYNNEISEKSEIFDDQFSVERPDGSNFTLKIRSTKLEDSAMYFCASSATPGTRVIFGQGTRLTVV.

The gene calls are TRBV29-1 and TRBJ1-1; D might be TRBD1 (5 bases). The V end was cut by 5 bases, the J end by 0 bases, with 10 bases between. The germline gives CDR1 SQVTM, CDR2 ANQGSEA. The CDR3 runs 13 residues. The CDR3 coding sequence is TGCAGCGTTCGGGGGGTGCTGAACACTGAAGCTTTCTTT. Translated: CSVRGVLNTEAFF.

The chain recombines TRBV5-6 with TRBJ1-1; 7 bases align to TRBD1. V gave up 3 bases and J gave up 7 bases; unmatched junction bases: 9. Germline assignment: CDR1 SGHDT and CDR2 YYEEEE. This CDR3 has 14 amino acids. The CDR3, as DNA: TGTGCCAGCAGCTATACCGGGACAGAGTTTGAAGCTTTCTTT. It translates to CASSYTGTEFEAFF.

V gene TRBV5-1 combines with J gene TRBJ2-1; TRBD2 matches at 11 bases. With 2 bases clipped from V and 4 bases from J, the junction kept 2 bases outside the gene matches. Germline V CDR1 and CDR2: SGHRS, YFSETQ. The CDR3 totals 15 residues. The CDR3 protein is CASSFGTSGYNEQFF. As DNA, the CDR3 is TGCGCCAGCAGCTTTGGGACTAGCGGTTACAATGAGCAGTTCTTC.

This clone has just a few counts. This chain uses TRBV18 with TRBJ2-1, with D perhaps matching TRBD1 (6 bases). The ends were cut back, 0 bases at V and 6 bases at J, with 15 bases in the middle. CDR3 length equals 16 residues. Per germline, CDR1 KGHSH and CDR2 LQKENI. DNA for the CDR3: TGTGCCAGCTCACCACCGTGGGACATAGGTCGCAATGAGCAGTTCTTC. This translates into CASSPPWDIGRNEQFF.

This chain connects TRBV5-4 to TRBJ1-1; D is possibly TRBD1 (5 bases). Germline V lookup: CDR1 SGHNT, CDR2 YYREEE (reference sequence). The CDR3 is 13 amino acids. V was clipped by 0 bases and J by 9 bases, with 12 bases between them. The CDR3 loop is CASSLGGEAQAFF. CDR3 coding DNA: TGTGCCAGCAGCTTGGGGGGGGAGGCACAAGCTTTCTTT.

This clone was detected only a few times. This chain uses TRBV4-1 with TRBJ1-4, with a possible D match to TRBD1 (5 bases). Trimming removed 4 bases from V and 4 bases from J, with 7 bases in between. CDR1 is MGHRA, CDR2 YSYEKL, per germline. This CDR3 is 13 amino acids long. CDR3 sequence: CASSRQSNEKLFF. In DNA form, the CDR3 reads TGCGCCAGCAGCCGACAGAGTAATGAAAAACTGTTTTTT.

The chain couples TRBV4-2 to TRBJ1-2; D is perhaps TRBD1 (5 bases). Germline assignment: CDR1 LGHNA and CDR2 YNFKEQ. The CDR3 covers 15 residues. V lost 4 bases and J lost 0, with 12 bases in between. CDR3 region: CASSLFDRANYGYTF. The DNA for the CDR3 is TGTGCCAGCAGCCTTTTCGACAGAGCTAACTATGGCTACACCTTC.

The chain carries TRBV7-8 and TRBJ1-6, with 7 bases that match TRBD1. With V trimmed by 5 bases and J by 10 bases, 14 bases remained unmatched. CDR1 is SGHVS and CDR2 is FQNEAQ in the germline V gene. This CDR3 has 16 residues. In nucleotides, the CDR3 is TGTGCCAGCAGCCCCGGAACAGGGGTCCGGGACTCACCCCTCCACTTT. As protein: CASSPGTGVRDSPLHF.

The genes are TRBV28 and TRBJ1-6; no definite D call. V lost 7 bases and J 6 bases, leaving 16 bases between the germline ends. Germline lookup yields CDR1 MDHEN and CDR2 SYDVKM. The length of the CDR3 is 15 residues. CDR3 DNA sequence: TGTGCCAGCACAAACGGGAGGAGGGCTAATTCACCCCTCCACTTT. It codes for CASTNGRRANSPLHF.

The V gene is TRBV7-9, the J gene TRBJ2-5, with TRBD1 matching 10 bases. Germline V gene data show CDR1 as SEHNR and CDR2 as FQNEAQ (reference sequence). Trimming removed 8 bases from V and 5 bases from J; junction bases left unmatched: 11. The CDR3 has 15 amino acids. The CDR3 sequence is CASDSGTGAPETQYF. The DNA for the CDR3 is TGTGCCAGCGACTCCGGGACAGGGGCTCCGGAGACCCAGTACTTC.

The sample holds a few counts of this clone. J is TRBJ1-2 and V is TRBV5-4, with D tentatively TRBD1 (5 bases). CDR1 and CDR2 (germline): SGHNT, YYREEE (reference sequence). The V end lost 3 bases, the J end lost 5 bases, and 14 bases lay between the germline ends. There are 14 residues in the CDR3. The CDR3 region is CASSSNRDLYGYTF. Here the CDR3 DNA reads TGTGCCAGCAGCTCTAACCGGGACTTATATGGCTACACCTTC.

This clone occurred once. V gene TRBV7-3 combines with J gene TRBJ1-2; D gene uncertain. The CDR3 sequence is 17 residues long. Trimming left V 5 bases short and J 1 base short, with 20 bases between. Germline V lookup: CDR1 SGHTA, CDR2 FQGTGA. The CDR3 protein is CASSPAPPGGLNYGYTF. CDR3 DNA: TGTGCCAGCAGCCCCGCCCCCCCCGGCGGGCTTAACTATGGCTACACCTTC.

The CDR3 region has the DNA TGTGCCAGCACTGCAGGAGGCGGACACAATGAGCAGTTCTTC. Its protein is CASTAGGGHNEQFF. The genes are TRBV28 and TRBJ2-1; TRBD2 might be the D (5 bases). Germline V gives CDR1 MDHEN, CDR2 SYDVKM. Deletions cut 7 bases from V and 5 bases from J, with 15 bases between. There are 14 residues in the CDR3.

This chain links TRBV14 with TRBJ2-5, with 9 bases that match TRBD1. Germline CDR1 SGHDN, CDR2 FVKESK. This CDR3 has 14 amino acids. The junction had 6 bases not matched to a gene; V was cut back by 1 base and J by 9 bases. The DNA for the CDR3 is TGTGCCAGCAGCCAAGCCCTGACAGGGGGAGCCCAGTACTTC. It translates to CASSQALTGGAQYF.

The chain carries TRBV12-5 and TRBJ2-1; D perhaps matches TRBD1 (6 bases). Germline V lookup: CDR1 LGHNT, CDR2 FRNRAP. This CDR3 is built from 13 residues. Trimming took off 4 bases at V and 8 bases at J, with 12 bases between the two ends. CDR3 sequence: CASGSGGRYEQFF. CDR3 DNA sequence: TGTGCTAGTGGTTCTGGGGGCAGGTATGAGCAGTTCTTC.

The chain has TRBV6-6 and TRBJ1-5; D is ambiguous. CDR3 length equals 16 residues. Trimming shortened V by 2 bases and J by 0 bases, and 11 bases separated the two germline ends. Per germline, CDR1 MNHNY and CDR2 SVGAGI (reference sequence). The CDR3 region is CASSYASTLSNQPQHF. The CDR3 DNA reads as TGTGCCAGCAGTTACGCTTCGACACTTAGCAATCAGCCCCAGCATTTT.

The chain recombines TRBV28 with TRBJ1-1; no clear D gene. This CDR3 is 14 amino acids long. V lost 6 bases, J lost 4 bases, and 15 bases lay in between. Germline V gene lookup returns CDR1 MDHEN and CDR2 SYDVKM. The CDR3 loop reads CASSEGPSSTEAFF. The DNA of the CDR3 is TGTGCCAGCAGCGAGGGCCCGTCGAGCACTGAAGCTTTCTTT.

This chain connects TRBV6-1 to TRBJ2-7; 11 positions agree with TRBD2. V shed 6 bases and J 3 bases; nucleotides not matched to a gene: 7. Germline loops: CDR1 MNHNS, CDR2 SASEGT. The CDR3 has 15 residues. In nucleotides, the CDR3 is TGTGCCAGCAGGCATAGCGGGGGGGCCATCTACGAGCAGTACGTC. Residues: CASRHSGGAIYEQYV.

The rearrangement uses TRBV5-8 and TRBJ2-6; TRBD1 is a possible D gene (6 bases). This CDR3 is built from 17 residues. Germline values: CDR1 SGHTS, CDR2 YDEGEE. The V end was cut by 1 base, the J end by 3 bases, with 14 bases between. The CDR3 bases are TGTGCCAGCAGCTTGACGACAGGATTCAATGGGGCCAACGTCCTGACTTTC. It encodes CASSLTTGFNGANVLTF.